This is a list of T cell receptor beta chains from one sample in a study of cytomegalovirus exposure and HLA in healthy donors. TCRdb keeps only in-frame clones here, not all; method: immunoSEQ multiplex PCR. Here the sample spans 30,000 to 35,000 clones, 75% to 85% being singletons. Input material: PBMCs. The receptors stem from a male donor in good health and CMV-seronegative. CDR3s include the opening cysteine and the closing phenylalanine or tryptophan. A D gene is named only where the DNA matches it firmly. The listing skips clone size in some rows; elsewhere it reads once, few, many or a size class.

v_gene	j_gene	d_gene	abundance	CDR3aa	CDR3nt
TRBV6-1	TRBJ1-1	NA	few	CASSEGEVSEAFF	TGTGCCAGCAGTGAAGGGGAGGTCTCTGAAGCTTTCTTT
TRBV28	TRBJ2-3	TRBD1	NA	CASSSTGTGKDTQYF	TGTGCCAGCAGTTCGACCGGGACAGGGAAGGATACGCAGTATTTT
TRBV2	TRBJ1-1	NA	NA	CASYPWGQNTEAFF	TGTGCCAGCTACCCATGGGGACAGAACACTGAAGCTTTCTTT
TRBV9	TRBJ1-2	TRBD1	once	CASSVGTGFGYTF	TGTGCCAGCAGCGTAGGGACAGGGTTCGGCTACACCTTC
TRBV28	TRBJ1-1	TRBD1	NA	CASSRGGTGFPEAFF	TGTGCCAGCAGCCGGGGCGGGACAGGGTTCCCTGAAGCTTTCTTT
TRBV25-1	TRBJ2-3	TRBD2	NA	CASSESGLAVF	TGTGCCAGCAGTGAATCGGGACTAGCGGTTTTT
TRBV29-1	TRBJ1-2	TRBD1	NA	CSAEDRGGNGIYGYTF	TGCAGCGCCGAGGACAGGGGGGGAAACGGCATCTATGGCTACACCTTC
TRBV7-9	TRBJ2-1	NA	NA	CASSLEGNEQFF	TGTGCCAGCAGCTTGGAGGGCAATGAGCAGTTCTTC
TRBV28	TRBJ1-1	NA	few	CASRLETGKMNTEAFF	TGTGCCAGCCGACTCGAAACAGGGAAAATGAACACTGAAGCTTTCTTT
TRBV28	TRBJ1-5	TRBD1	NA	CASSIQTGRSQPQHF	TGTGCCAGCAGCATCCAGACAGGGCGCAGTCAGCCCCAGCATTTT
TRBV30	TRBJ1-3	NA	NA	CAWSSPLGHVLDTIYF	TGTGCCTGGAGTAGTCCTTTGGGACACGTCTTGGACACCATATATTTT
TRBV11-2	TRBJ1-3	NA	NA	CASSLVASGNTIYF	TGTGCCAGCAGCTTAGTAGCCTCTGGAAACACCATATATTTT
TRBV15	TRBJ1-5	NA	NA	CATSRDRESQPQHF	TGTGCCACCAGCAGAGATCGAGAGAGTCAGCCCCAGCATTTT
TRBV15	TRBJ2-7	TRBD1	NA	CATSRDPTGSSYEQYF	TGTGCCACCAGCAGGGACCCGACAGGGAGCTCCTACGAGCAGTACTTC
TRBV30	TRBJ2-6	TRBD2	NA	CAWSVMRETYSGANVLTF	TGTGCCTGGAGTGTAATGCGGGAGACCTACTCTGGGGCCAACGTCCTGACTTTC
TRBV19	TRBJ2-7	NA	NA	CASTPASGYEQYF	TGTGCCAGTACCCCCGCGTCGGGCTACGAGCAGTACTTC
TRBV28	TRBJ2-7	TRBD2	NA	CASSWGVAGGTPYEQYF	TGTGCCAGCAGTTGGGGGGTAGCGGGAGGGACGCCCTACGAGCAGTACTTC
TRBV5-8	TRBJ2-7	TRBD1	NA	CASSSGQELSEQYF	TGTGCCAGCAGCTCGGGACAGGAGCTGTCCGAGCAGTACTTC
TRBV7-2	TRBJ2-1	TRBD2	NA	CASSPRLADSYNEQFF	TGTGCCAGCAGTCCCCGACTAGCGGACTCCTACAATGAGCAGTTCTTC
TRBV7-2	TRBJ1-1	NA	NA	CASSSQAGTTGTEAFF	TGTGCCAGCAGCTCCCAAGCGGGGACTACGGGGACTGAAGCTTTCTTT
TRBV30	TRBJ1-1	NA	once	CAWSDGQWALNTEAFF	TGTGCCTGGAGTGATGGACAATGGGCACTGAACACTGAAGCTTTCTTT
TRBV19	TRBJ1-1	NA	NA	CASSIGLGAGMNTEAFF	TGTGCCAGTAGTATCGGGCTAGGGGCGGGGATGAACACTGAAGCTTTCTTT
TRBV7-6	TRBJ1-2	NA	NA	CASSRRSQPTSNYGYTF	TGTGCCAGCAGCCGTAGAAGCCAACCGACTTCTAACTATGGCTACACCTTC
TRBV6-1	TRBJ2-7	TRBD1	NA	CASSRQGYYEQYF	TGTGCCAGCAGTAGACAGGGTTACTACGAGCAGTACTTC
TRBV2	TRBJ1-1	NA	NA	CARGGASTEAFF	TGTGCCAGAGGGGGGGCTAGCACTGAAGCTTTCTTT
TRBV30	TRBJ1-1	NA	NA	CASTTNTEAFF	TGTGCCAGTACAACGAACACTGAAGCTTTCTTT
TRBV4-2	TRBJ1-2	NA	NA	CASSEEGGYGYTF	TGTGCCAGCAGCGAAGAGGGGGGTTATGGCTACACCTTC
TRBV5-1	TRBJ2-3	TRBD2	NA	CASSPGLAGGPTDTQYF	TGCGCCAGCAGCCCGGGACTAGCGGGGGGCCCCACAGATACGCAGTATTTT